A single sample gave rise to the 26 T cell receptor beta chains below, sequenced in a study of shared clonotypes between healthy human individuals. Produced via immunoSEQ multiplex PCR; TCRdb's table is partial and in-frame only. Counted here are around 2.1 million clones, under 95% occurring once; the ten biggest clones make up roughly 1.8%. CD45RO-negative cells were positively selected for CCR7, leaving out terminally differentiated effector memory CD45RA+ cells. Sequencing was performed on naive CD8+ T cells from PBMCs. These receptor sequences come from a young man in good health. Some clones in this sample may be carry-over from other donors' samples.

This rearrangement joins TRBV10-1 to TRBJ1-2, with a weak D call TRBD1 (5 bases). The CDR3 extends over 15 amino acids. V was cut by 0 bases and J by 0 bases, with 8 bases left in between. CDR1 and CDR2 (germline): WNHNN, SYGVQD (reference sequence). The CDR3 here is CASSESRGPNYGYTF. The CDR3 DNA is TGCGCCAGCAGTGAGTCAAGGGGCCCTAACTATGGCTACACCTTC.

The chain joins TRBV18 to TRBJ2-2; 8 bases match TRBD1. The CDR3 runs 13 residues. CDR1 is KGHSH and CDR2 is LQKENI in the germline V gene. Trimming at V came to 6 bases and at J to 6 bases, leaving 3 bases not matched to a gene. In DNA form, the CDR3 reads TGTGCCAGCTCTTTGACAGGGGCCGGGGAGCTGTTTTTT. Translating gives CASSLTGAGELFF.

This chain joins TRBV6-6 and TRBJ2-7; the D is unclear. The CDR3 totals 14 residues. The V end was cut by 6 bases, the J end by 3 bases, with 15 bases between. CDR1 is MNHNY, CDR2 SVGAGI, per germline (reference sequence). DNA for the CDR3: TGTGCCAGCAGCCCCCTAGACCCCGACTACGAGCAGTACTTC. It specifies CASSPLDPDYEQYF.

The rearrangement joins TRBV4-1 to TRBJ2-3; 7 positions match TRBD1. This CDR3 has 16 residues. The V segment lost 4 bases and the J segment 9 bases; nucleotides outside the gene matches: 16. CDR1 is MGHRA and CDR2 is YSYEKL in the germline V gene. Here the CDR3 reads CASSLRQPGQGETQYF. The CDR3 DNA reads TGCGCCAGCAGCCTTCGACAGCCTGGGCAGGGGGAAACGCAGTATTTT.

This clone showed up just once. This chain uses TRBV13 with TRBJ2-7; D unclear. Trimming left V 3 bases short and J 3 bases short, with 9 bases between. The CDR3 contains 13 residues. CDR1 is PRHDT, CDR2 FYEKMQ, per germline (reference sequence). The CDR3 nucleotides are TGTGCCAGCAGCTTTCGTTCGGGCTACGAGCAGTACTTC. Residues: CASSFRSGYEQYF.

This clone was picked up one time. The V call is TRBV11-2, the J call TRBJ2-1; TRBD2 matches 7 bases. Looked up from germline, CDR1 is SGHAT and CDR2 is FQNNGV. After removal of 7 bases from V and 6 bases from J, the junction contained 3 bases not matched to a gene. The CDR3 runs 12 residues. CDR3 in amino acids: CASNREGNEQFF. The CDR3 nucleotides are TGTGCCAGCAATAGGGAGGGCAATGAGCAGTTCTTC.

In the case of this clone: The sample contains more than one DNA sequence encoding this CDR3. This rearrangement joins TRBV27 to TRBJ2-7; the D is unclear. The V and J ends lost 3 bases and 0 bases respectively, with 6 bases between them. This CDR3 has 13 residues. From germline, CDR1 is MNHEY and CDR2 SMNVEV (reference sequence). CDR3 in DNA: TGTGCCAGCAGTTTCTCAAACTCCTACGAGCAGTACTTC. As protein: CASSFSNSYEQYF.

This chain joins TRBV5-1 and TRBJ2-7; no clear D. CDR1 and CDR2 from the germline V gene are SGHRS and YFSETQ. The CDR3 is 15 amino acids. Trimming left V 3 bases short and J 0 bases short, with 13 bases between. DNA of the CDR3: TGCGCCAGCAGCTCCGAGACACACTTCTCCTACGAGCAGTACTTC. It codes for CASSSETHFSYEQYF.

The chain uses TRBV2 and TRBJ2-7; D possibly matches TRBD1 or TRBD2 (6 bases each). The germline V gene encodes CDR1 SNHLY and CDR2 FYNNEI. The CDR3 covers 15 residues. Trimming shortened V by 2 bases and J by 4 bases, and 15 bases separated the two germline ends. The CDR3 loop reads CASSEFRGGQYEQYF. The CDR3 DNA is TGTGCCAGCAGTGAATTCCGAGGGGGGCAGTACGAGCAGTACTTC.

V and J are TRBV27 and TRBJ2-7; tentatively, D is TRBD1 or TRBD2 (5 bases each). The CDR3 totals 17 residues. CDR1 is MNHEY, CDR2 SMNVEV, per germline (reference sequence). Deletions cut 2 bases from V and 0 bases from J, with 17 bases between. The CDR3 protein is CASSLLTGTGSSYEQYF. The CDR3 region has the DNA TGTGCCAGCAGTTTACTTACGGGGACGGGGAGCTCCTACGAGCAGTACTTC.

The chain links TRBV7-9 to TRBJ1-4; perhaps TRBD1 as D (6 bases). CDR3 length equals 14 residues. V gave up 4 bases and J gave up 7 bases, with 13 bases separating them. Germline CDR1 reads SEHNR; CDR2 reads FQNEAQ (reference sequence). The DNA for the CDR3 is TGTGCCAGCAGCTCCAGGGGAATCTCTGAAAAACTGTTTTTT. Translation: CASSSRGISEKLFF.

This chain uses TRBV25-1 with TRBJ2-1; D is unresolved. The CDR3 is made up of 12 amino acids. The V and J ends lost 7 bases and 8 bases respectively, with 12 bases between them. Per the germline V gene, CDR1 is MGHDK and CDR2 is SYGVNS. The CDR3 DNA follows: TGTGCCAGCACTCGTTCGCCGGATGAGCAGTTCTTC. Protein: CASTRSPDEQFF.

The chain recombines TRBV11-3 with TRBJ2-1; 14 positions agree with TRBD2. This CDR3 contains 19 residues. CDR1 SGHNT and CDR2 YENEEA come from the germline V gene. The junction had 9 bases not matched to a gene; V was cut back by 1 base and J by 4 bases. This chain's CDR3 is CASSLADGTSGSEYNEQFF. Here the CDR3 DNA reads TGTGCCAGCAGCTTAGCTGATGGGACTAGCGGGAGCGAATACAATGAGCAGTTCTTC. Full variable domain (missing parts from reference TRBV11-3 and TRBJ2-1): EAGVVQSPRYKIIEKKQPVAFWCNPISGHNTLYWYLQNLGQGPELLIRYENEEAVDDSQLPKDRFSAERLKGVDSTLKIQPAELGDSAVYLCASSLADGTSGSEYNEQFFGPGTRLTVL.

V is TRBV5-1 and J is TRBJ1-1, with D perhaps TRBD1 (5 bases). Trimming left V 4 bases short and J 7 bases short, with 17 bases between. The CDR3 consists of 14 residues. Per the germline V gene, CDR1 is SGHRS and CDR2 is YFSETQ. The CDR3 nucleotides are TGCGCCAGCAGCAGCGGGGGTCTGACTAGTGAAGCTTTCTTT. This codes for CASSSGGLTSEAFF.

The rearrangement links TRBV28 to TRBJ2-2; a possible D gene is TRBD2 (5 bases). The CDR3 loop spans 15 amino acids. Germline V lookup: CDR1 MDHEN, CDR2 SYDVKM. V lost 2 bases to trimming and J lost 1 base, with 8 bases between them. Here the CDR3 reads CASSLGGGNTGELFF. The CDR3 nucleotides read TGTGCCAGCAGTTTAGGAGGAGGGAACACCGGGGAGCTGTTTTTT.

The rearrangement uses TRBV7-8 and TRBJ2-1, with 9 positions matching TRBD1. The CDR3 spans 17 residues. J lost 3 bases, V lost 5 bases, and 11 bases had no gene match. Germline loops: CDR1 SGHVS, CDR2 FQNEAQ. In DNA, the CDR3 is TGTGCCAGCAGCCCCCGGGTAGAGGGACAGGGCTACAATGAGCAGTTCTTC. This sequence encodes CASSPRVEGQGYNEQFF.

The chain is built from TRBV28 and TRBJ1-2; 12 bases are shared with TRBD1. CDR3 length: 16 amino acids. V trimming: 6 bases; J trimming: 2 bases; junction bases outside the gene matches: 7. Germline V lookup: CDR1 MDHEN, CDR2 SYDVKM. CDR3 loop: CASRLRDRGLNYGYTF. For the CDR3, the DNA is TGTGCCAGCAGACTCCGGGACAGGGGGCTGAACTATGGCTACACCTTC.

This clone was counted between two and nine times. The junction departs from the called germline gene at one end, perhaps through a read error. The chain recombines TRBV7-9 with TRBJ2-7, with D unclear. CDR3 size: 12 residues. Germline V CDR1 and CDR2: SEHNR, FQNEAQ (reference sequence). The CDR3 spells CASSLVPYEEYF. CDR3 DNA: TGTGCCAGCAGCTTAGTGCCATACGAGGAGTACTTC.

This chain links TRBV7-9 with TRBJ2-7; 11 bases are a match to TRBD2. The germline CDR1 and CDR2 sequences are SEHNR and FQNEAQ (reference sequence). V dropped 3 bases and J dropped 6; count of bases not matched to a gene: 10. There are 16 residues in the CDR3. The chain's CDR3 is CASSLALAGAVREQYF. CDR3 coding DNA: TGTGCCAGCAGCTTGGCACTAGCGGGAGCGGTGCGCGAGCAGTACTTC.

The rearrangement links TRBV27 to TRBJ2-7; D might be TRBD2 (6 bases). The CDR3 extends over 14 amino acids. Germline values: CDR1 MNHEY, CDR2 SMNVEV (reference sequence). V was pared by 5 bases and J by 4 bases, with 15 bases between. The CDR3 region is CASSQNSGYYEQYF. CDR3 DNA sequence: TGTGCCAGCAGTCAAAATAGCGGATATTACGAGCAGTACTTC.

This chain links TRBV4-2 with TRBJ2-1; 9 nucleotides match TRBD2. The CDR3 totals 16 residues. The germline V gene encodes CDR1 LGHNA and CDR2 YNFKEQ. J gave up 9 bases and V 0 bases, and 9 bases lay outside the gene matches. The CDR3 region has the DNA TGTGCCAGCAGCCAAGATCTTGGCGGGAGGGGGGGTGAGCAGTTCTTC. Translated: CASSQDLGGRGGEQFF.

The rearrangement links TRBV10-3 to TRBJ2-4, with 8 bases identical to TRBD2. The CDR3 has 14 amino acids. V gave up 10 bases and J gave up 4 bases; unmatched junction bases: 9. The germline V gene encodes CDR1 ENHRY and CDR2 SYGVKD. The CDR3 DNA reads as TGTGCCACCGGGGGGGGGATCCCTAAAAACATTCAGTACTTC. It is translated as CATGGGIPKNIQYF.

The chain employs TRBV29-1 and TRBJ1-2; 7 nucleotides match TRBD1. With V trimmed by 0 bases and J by 8 bases, 21 bases remained unmatched. The CDR3 has 18 residues. CDR1 and CDR2 from the germline V gene are SQVTM and ANQGSEA. The CDR3 sequence is CSVEDLTVTGAGSRGYTF. Written as DNA, the CDR3 is TGCAGCGTTGAAGACCTTACCGTCACAGGGGCGGGATCTCGCGGCTACACCTTC. Filled out from reference TRBV29-1 and TRBJ1-2, the complete variable domain reads SAVISQKPSRDICQRGTSLTIQCQVDSQVTMMFWYRQQPGQSLTLIATANQGSEATYESGFVIDKFPISRPNLTFSTLTVSNMSPEDSSIYLCSVEDLTVTGAGSRGYTFGSGTRLTVV.

J is TRBJ2-3 and V is TRBV25-1; perhaps TRBD2 as D (6 bases). Looked up from germline, CDR1 is MGHDK and CDR2 is SYGVNS. CDR3 size: 15 residues. With 2 bases removed from V and 6 bases from J, the gap between germline ends came to 15 bases. CDR3 in DNA: TGTGCCAGCAGTGAAGGGGGGTTGGTCCACGATACGCAGTATTTT. It yields the protein CASSEGGLVHDTQYF.

V is TRBV6-5 and J is TRBJ2-1; 8 bases match TRBD2. This CDR3 contains 16 residues. Trimming removed 0 bases from V and 8 bases from J; junction bases left unmatched: 9. The germline gives CDR1 MNHEY, CDR2 SVGAGI. The CDR3 protein is CASSYSVGGRWDEQFF. The CDR3 DNA follows: TGTGCCAGCAGTTACTCGGTGGGCGGGAGGTGGGATGAGCAGTTCTTC.

This rearrangement joins TRBV11-2 to TRBJ2-3, with 10 positions matching TRBD2. Germline V lookup: CDR1 SGHAT, CDR2 FQNNGV. The CDR3 spans 17 residues. V dropped 6 bases and J dropped 0; count of bases not matched to a gene: 9. CDR3 sequence (DNA): TGTGCCAGCAGTACGAGGACTAGCGGAACTAGCACAGATACGCAGTATTTT. It encodes CASSTRTSGTSTDTQYF.